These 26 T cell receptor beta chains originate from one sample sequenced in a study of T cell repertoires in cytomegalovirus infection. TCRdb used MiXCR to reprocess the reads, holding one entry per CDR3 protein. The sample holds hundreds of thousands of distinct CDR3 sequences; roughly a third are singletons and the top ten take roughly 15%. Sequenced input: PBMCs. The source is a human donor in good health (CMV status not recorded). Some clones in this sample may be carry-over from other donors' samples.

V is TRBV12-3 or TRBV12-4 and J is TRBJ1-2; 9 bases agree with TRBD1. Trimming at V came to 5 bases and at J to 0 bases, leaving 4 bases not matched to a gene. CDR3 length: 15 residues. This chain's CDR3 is CASSTRDRANYGYTF. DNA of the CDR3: TGTGCCAGCAGTACGAGGGACAGGGCTAACTATGGCTACACCTTC.

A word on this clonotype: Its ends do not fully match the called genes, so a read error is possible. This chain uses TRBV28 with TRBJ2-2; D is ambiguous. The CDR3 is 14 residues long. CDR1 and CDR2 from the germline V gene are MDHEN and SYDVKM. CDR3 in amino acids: CASTLGLVTWDLFF. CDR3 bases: TGTGCCAGCACCCTAGGGTTGGTCACCTGGGATCTGTTTTTT.

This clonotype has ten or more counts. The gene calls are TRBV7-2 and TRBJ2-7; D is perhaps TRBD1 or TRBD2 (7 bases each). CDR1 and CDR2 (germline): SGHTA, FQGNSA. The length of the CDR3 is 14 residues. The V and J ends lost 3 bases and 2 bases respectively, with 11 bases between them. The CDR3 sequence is CASSFPGGAYEQYF. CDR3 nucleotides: TGTGCCAGCAGCTTCCCAGGGGGGGCCTACGAGCAGTACTTC.

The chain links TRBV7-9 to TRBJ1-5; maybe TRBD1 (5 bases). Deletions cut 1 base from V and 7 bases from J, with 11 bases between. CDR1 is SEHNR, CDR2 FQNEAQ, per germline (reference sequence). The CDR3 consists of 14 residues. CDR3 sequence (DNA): TGTGCCAGCAGCTTAGTGGGGGGAGAGCAGCCCCAGCATTTT. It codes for CASSLVGGEQPQHF.

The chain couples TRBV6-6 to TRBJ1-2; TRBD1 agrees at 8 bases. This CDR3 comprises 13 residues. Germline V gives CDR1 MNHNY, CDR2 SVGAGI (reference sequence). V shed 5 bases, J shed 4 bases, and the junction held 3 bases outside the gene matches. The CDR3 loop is CASSGQGSYGYTF. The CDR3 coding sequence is TGTGCCAGCAGTGGACAGGGAAGCTATGGCTACACCTTC.

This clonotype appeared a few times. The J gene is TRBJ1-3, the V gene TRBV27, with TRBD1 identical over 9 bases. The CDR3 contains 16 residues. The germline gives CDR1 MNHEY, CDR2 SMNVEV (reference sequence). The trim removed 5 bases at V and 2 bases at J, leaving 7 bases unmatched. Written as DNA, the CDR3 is TGTGCCAGCAGTCCCGGACAGGGGTATCCTGGAAACACCATATATTTT. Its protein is CASSPGQGYPGNTIYF.

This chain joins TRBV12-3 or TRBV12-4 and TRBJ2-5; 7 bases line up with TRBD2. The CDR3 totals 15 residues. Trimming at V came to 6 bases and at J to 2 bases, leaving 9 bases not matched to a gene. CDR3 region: CASSPVGGEQETQYF. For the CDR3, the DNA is TGTGCCAGCAGCCCCGTGGGGGGGGAGCAAGAGACCCAGTACTTC.

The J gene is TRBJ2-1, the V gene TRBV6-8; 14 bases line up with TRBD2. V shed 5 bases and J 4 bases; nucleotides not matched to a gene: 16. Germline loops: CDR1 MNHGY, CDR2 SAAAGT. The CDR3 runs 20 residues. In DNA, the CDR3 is TGTGCCAGCAGTACAGGACTAGCGGGGGGCCCGCCTGCCTTATACAATGAGCAGTTCTTC. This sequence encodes CASSTGLAGGPPALYNEQFF.

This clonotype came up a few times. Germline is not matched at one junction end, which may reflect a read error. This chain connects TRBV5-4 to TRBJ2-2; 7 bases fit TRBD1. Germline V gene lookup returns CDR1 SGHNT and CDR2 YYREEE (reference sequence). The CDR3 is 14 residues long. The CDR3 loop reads CASRPTGNAGELFF. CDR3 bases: TGTGCCAGCAGGCCGACAGGGAACGCCGGGGAGCTGTTTTTT.

CDR3 sequence (DNA): TGTGCCAGCAGCCGCGAACTAGCGTCAGATACGCAGTATTTT. Its translation is CASSRELASDTQYF. J is TRBJ2-3 and V is TRBV6-6, with 7 bases fitting TRBD2. The germline CDR1 and CDR2 sequences are MNHNY and SVGAGI (reference sequence). The CDR3 is 14 residues long. The ends lost 6 bases at V and 4 bases at J; junction bases unmatched: 7.

The CDR3 DNA sequence: TGTGCCAGCAGGTTCGAGGGGGTCGGAGAGACCCAGTACTTC. Residues: CASRFEGVGETQYF. V is TRBV2 and J is TRBJ2-5; tentative D call: TRBD1 (6 bases). V was trimmed by 6 bases and J by 4 bases, leaving 15 bases between them. Germline-derived CDR1 and CDR2 are SNHLY and FYNNEI. The CDR3 has 14 amino acids.

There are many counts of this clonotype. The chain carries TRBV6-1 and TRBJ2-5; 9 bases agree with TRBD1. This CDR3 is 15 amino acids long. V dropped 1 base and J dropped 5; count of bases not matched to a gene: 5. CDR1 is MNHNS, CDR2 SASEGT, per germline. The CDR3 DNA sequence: TGTGCCAGCAGTGAAGGGGACAGGGTAGTGGAGACCCAGTACTTC. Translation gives CASSEGDRVVETQYF.

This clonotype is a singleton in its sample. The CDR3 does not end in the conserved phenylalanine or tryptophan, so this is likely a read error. The DNA for the CDR3 is TGTGCCAGCAGTGCAGGACGGCTAACCTACGAGCAGTACTTA. Protein: CASSAGRLTYEQYL. The chain combines TRBV2 with TRBJ2-7; D remains unclear. V gave up 4 bases and J gave up 2 bases, with 12 bases separating them. Germline CDR1 reads SNHLY; CDR2 reads FYNNEI. The CDR3 length is 14 residues.

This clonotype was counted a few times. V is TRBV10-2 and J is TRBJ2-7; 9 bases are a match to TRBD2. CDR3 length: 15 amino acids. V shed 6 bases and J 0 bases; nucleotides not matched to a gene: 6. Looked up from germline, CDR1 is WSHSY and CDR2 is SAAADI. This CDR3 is CASRKRGASSYEQYF. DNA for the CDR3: TGCGCCAGCAGAAAGCGGGGGGCGAGCTCCTACGAGCAGTACTTC.

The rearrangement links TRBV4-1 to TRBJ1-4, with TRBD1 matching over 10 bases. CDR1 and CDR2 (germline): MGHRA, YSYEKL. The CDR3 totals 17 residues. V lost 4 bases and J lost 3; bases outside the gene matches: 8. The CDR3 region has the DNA TGCGCCAGCAGCCTTCCGGGACAGGGGCCGGCTAATGAAAAACTGTTTTTT. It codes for CASSLPGQGPANEKLFF.

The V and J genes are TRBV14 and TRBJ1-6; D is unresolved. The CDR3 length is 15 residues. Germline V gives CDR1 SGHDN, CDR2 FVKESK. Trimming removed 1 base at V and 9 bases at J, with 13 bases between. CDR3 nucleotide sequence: TGTGCCAGCAGCCAAGGGGGTAGGAGCTCTTCACCCCTCCACTTT. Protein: CASSQGGRSSSPLHF. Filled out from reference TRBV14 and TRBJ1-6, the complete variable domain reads EAGVTQFPSHSVIEKGQTVTLRCDPISGHDNLYWYRRVMGKEIKFLLHFVKESKQDESGMPNNRFLAERTGGTYSTLKVQPAELEDSGVYFCASSQGGRSSSPLHFGNGTRLTVT.

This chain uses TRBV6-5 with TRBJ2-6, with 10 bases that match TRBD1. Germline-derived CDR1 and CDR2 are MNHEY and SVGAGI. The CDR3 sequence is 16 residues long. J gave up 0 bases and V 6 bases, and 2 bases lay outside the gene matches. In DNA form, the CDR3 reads TGTGCCAGCAGGGGACAGGGGATCTCTGGGGCCAACGTCCTGACTTTC. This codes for CASRGQGISGANVLTF.

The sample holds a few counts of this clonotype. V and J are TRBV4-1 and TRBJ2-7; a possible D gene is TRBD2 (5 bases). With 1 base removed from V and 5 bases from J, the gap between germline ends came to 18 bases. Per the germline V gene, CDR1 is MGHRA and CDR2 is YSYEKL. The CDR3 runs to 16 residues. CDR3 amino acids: CASSQVRGFPPNEQYF. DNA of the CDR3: TGCGCCAGCAGCCAAGTTCGCGGGTTCCCCCCCAACGAGCAGTACTTC.

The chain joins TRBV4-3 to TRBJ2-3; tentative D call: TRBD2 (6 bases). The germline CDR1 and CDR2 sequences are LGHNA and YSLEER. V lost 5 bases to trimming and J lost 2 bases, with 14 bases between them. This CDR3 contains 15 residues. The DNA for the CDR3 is TGCGCCAGCAGCGGGACTGACTGGGTCACAGATACGCAGTATTTT. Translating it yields CASSGTDWVTDTQYF.

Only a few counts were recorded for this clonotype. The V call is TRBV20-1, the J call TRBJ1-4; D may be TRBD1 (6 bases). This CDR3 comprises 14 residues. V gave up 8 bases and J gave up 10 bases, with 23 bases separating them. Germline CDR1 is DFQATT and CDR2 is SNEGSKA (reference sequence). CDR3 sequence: CSIGGVARGGKLFF. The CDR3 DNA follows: TGCAGTATAGGGGGTGTGGCCAGGGGCGGAAAACTGTTTTTT.

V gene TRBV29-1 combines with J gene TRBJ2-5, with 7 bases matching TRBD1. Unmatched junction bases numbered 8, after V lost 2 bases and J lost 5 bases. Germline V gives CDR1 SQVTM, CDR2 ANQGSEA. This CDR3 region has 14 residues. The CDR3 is CSVEPTGIEETQYF. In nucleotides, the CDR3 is TGCAGCGTTGAACCGACAGGGATAGAGGAGACCCAGTACTTC.

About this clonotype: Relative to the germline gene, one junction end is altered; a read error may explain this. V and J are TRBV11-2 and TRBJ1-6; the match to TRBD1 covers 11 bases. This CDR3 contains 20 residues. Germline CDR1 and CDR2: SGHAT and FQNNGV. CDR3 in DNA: TGTGCCAGCAGCTTATCCGACGGGACAGGGGGTTTCTCCTATAATTCAACCCTCCACTTT. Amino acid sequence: CASSLSDGTGGFSYNSTLHF.

The CDR3 spells CASSSGVWETQYF. In nucleotides, the CDR3 is TGTGCCTCTTCTAGCGGGGTCTGGGAGACCCAGTACTTC. This rearrangement joins TRBV15 to TRBJ2-5; 9 bases agree with TRBD2. The CDR3 loop spans 13 amino acids. V lost 11 bases, J lost 5 bases, and 9 bases stayed unmatched. Per germline, CDR1 LNHNV and CDR2 YYDKDF (reference sequence).

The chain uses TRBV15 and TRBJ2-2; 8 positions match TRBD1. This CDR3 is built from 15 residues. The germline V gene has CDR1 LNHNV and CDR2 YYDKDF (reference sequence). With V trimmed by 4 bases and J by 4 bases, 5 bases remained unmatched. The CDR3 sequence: CATSKGQGGTGELFF. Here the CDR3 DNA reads TGTGCCACCAGCAAAGGACAGGGAGGCACCGGGGAGCTGTTTTTT.

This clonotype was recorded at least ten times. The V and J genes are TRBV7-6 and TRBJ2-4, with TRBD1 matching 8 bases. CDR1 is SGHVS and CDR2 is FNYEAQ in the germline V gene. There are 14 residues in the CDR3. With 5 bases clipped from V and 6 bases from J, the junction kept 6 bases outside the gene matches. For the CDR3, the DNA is TGTGCCAGCAGCGAACGGGACAGGACAAACATTCAGTACTTC. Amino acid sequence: CASSERDRTNIQYF.

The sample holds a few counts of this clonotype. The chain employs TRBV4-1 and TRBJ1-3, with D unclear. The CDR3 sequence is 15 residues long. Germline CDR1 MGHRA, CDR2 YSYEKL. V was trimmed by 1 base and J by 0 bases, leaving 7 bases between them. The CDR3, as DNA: TGCGCCAGCAGCCAAGGGACCCACTCTGGAAACACCATATATTTT. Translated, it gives CASSQGTHSGNTIYF.